This TCR beta chain was sequenced during a study of multiple sclerosis patients with progressive multifocal leukoencephalopathy. Time point here: before natalizumab initiation. Generated by immunoSEQ multiplex PCR, the TCRdb table keeps only in-frame clones and is missing some. Of roughly 30,000 clones listed, 88% are singletons. V lost 0 bases to trimming and J lost 2 bases; unmatched junction nucleotides: 5. Germline assignment: CDR1 SGHDN and CDR2 FVKESK. This CDR3 has 17 amino acids. The TCR sequence derives from a human donor with multiple sclerosis. The chain combines TRBV14 with TRBJ2-5, with 11 bases aligning to TRBD2. Material: PBMCs. The CDR3 sequence: CASSQEATSGGQETQYF. The CDR3 coding sequence is TGTGCCAGCAGCCAAGAAGCTACTAGCGGGGGACAAGAGACCCAGTACTTC.